This T cell receptor (beta chain) was sequenced in a study of T cell responses to AZD1222 COVID-19 vaccine. Study-level points and caveats: White British donors predominated, females outnumbered males, and clonal diversity was possibly underestimated.

Comment on this clone: Its antigen is still unknown.

The CDR3 runs 16 residues. Trimming left V 0 bases short and J 1 base short, with 12 bases between. The germline V gene has CDR1 SGHNT and CDR2 YYREEE (reference sequence). Method: immunoSEQ multiplex PCR; TCRdb's copy keeps in-frame clones and lacks some. This table holds 100,000 to 150,000 clones, 88% found once. The chain is built from TRBV5-4 and TRBJ2-3; D is possibly TRBD1 or TRBD2 (6 bases each). This receptor was taken from an adult who received the AZD1222 COVID-19 vaccine. The input for sequencing was peripheral blood, taken 28 days after the second AZD1222 dose. As DNA, the CDR3 is TGTGCCAGCAGCTTGGACAGGGAGGTAGGCACAGATACGCAGTATTTT. It yields the protein CASSLDREVGTDTQYF.